In its sample, the clone carrying this TCR beta chain was seen many times. The entry originates in a study of T cell responses to AZD1222 COVID-19 vaccine. Combined were second doses at about 4 or about 12 weeks. Sequencing was performed with immunoSEQ multiplex PCR; in TCRdb, only in-frame clones are kept and a portion is missing. The sample lists about 69,000 clones, over 80% occurring once. The CDR3 consists of 15 residues. V shed 6 bases and J 4 bases; nucleotides not matched to a gene: 7. CDR1 and CDR2 from the germline V gene are LNHDA and SQIVND (reference sequence). This material consisted of peripheral blood, taken 28 days after the second AZD1222 dose. The chain uses TRBV19 and TRBJ2-1; TRBD2 aligns across 9 bases. This TCR was recovered from an adult who received the AZD1222 COVID-19 vaccine. CDR3 in amino acids: CASSPLAGEYNEQFF. For the CDR3, the DNA is TGTGCCAGTAGCCCACTAGCGGGCGAGTACAATGAGCAGTTCTTC.